One sample yielded the 28 T cell receptor beta chains listed below, sequenced in a study of T cell changes during pregnancy in multiple sclerosis. Clones were read by immunoSEQ multiplex PCR, and TCRdb kept only the in-frame ones, dropping some. The table includes 100,000 to 150,000 clones, over 85% detected once. The material was peripheral blood, obtained before pregnancy. These receptors were taken from a female donor with multiple sclerosis, enrolled in a pregnancy study.

This chain connects TRBV5-1 to TRBJ1-1; D perhaps matches TRBD1 (5 bases). Germline V gene lookup returns CDR1 SGHRS and CDR2 YFSETQ. Trimming took off 0 bases at V and 3 bases at J, with 18 bases between the two ends. The CDR3 covers 17 residues. Here the CDR3 DNA reads TGCGCCAGCAGCTTGGCTTGGGGCGAGGTGTTTGACACTGAAGCTTTCTTT. Amino acids: CASSLAWGEVFDTEAFF. Variable domain in full (rest from reference TRBV5-1 and TRBJ1-1): KAGVTQTPRYLIKTRGQQVTLSCSPISGHRSVSWYQQTPGQGLQFLFEYFSETQRNKGNFPGRFSGRQFSNSRSEMNVSTLELGDSALYLCASSLAWGEVFDTEAFFGQGTRLTVV.

The rearrangement links TRBV6-1 to TRBJ2-3, with 10 positions matching TRBD2. Germline V gene sequence: CDR1 MNHNS, CDR2 SASEGT. After removal of 6 bases from V and 4 bases from J, the junction contained 10 bases not matched to a gene. The CDR3 extends over 16 amino acids. Here the CDR3 reads CASRELSGGGADTQYF. The CDR3 DNA is TGTGCCAGCAGGGAACTCAGCGGGGGGGGTGCAGATACGCAGTATTTT.

The genes are TRBV7-2 and TRBJ1-2, with 8 bases aligning to TRBD1. From germline, CDR1 is SGHTA and CDR2 FQGNSA. CDR3 length: 13 amino acids. V was pared by 5 bases and J by 4 bases, with 3 bases of the junction left unmatched. The CDR3 sequence: CASSPDRVYGYTF. The CDR3 DNA is TGTGCCAGCAGCCCGGACAGGGTCTATGGCTACACCTTC.

This clone showed up just once. V and J are TRBV25-1 and TRBJ2-7, with D perhaps matching TRBD2 (6 bases). V lost 1 base and J lost 3, with 10 bases in between. CDR1 is MGHDK and CDR2 is SYGVNS in the germline V gene. The CDR3 runs to 14 residues. CDR3 region: CASSEWGGSYEQYF. CDR3 sequence (DNA): TGTGCCAGCAGTGAATGGGGAGGTAGCTACGAGCAGTACTTC.

The chain's CDR3 is CASSPGQGVGETQYF. Written as DNA, the CDR3 is TGTGCCAGCAGTCCGGGACAGGGGGTGGGGGAGACCCAGTACTTC. The genes are TRBV6-1 and TRBJ2-5; 11 nucleotides align to TRBD1. Germline assignment: CDR1 MNHNS and CDR2 SASEGT. After removal of 5 bases from V and 5 bases from J, the junction contained 7 bases not matched to a gene. CDR3 length: 15 amino acids.

J is TRBJ2-1 and V is TRBV4-1; 7 nucleotides line up with TRBD2. Losses at the gene ends were 0 bases for V and 7 bases for J; bases not matched to a gene: 6. Germline V gene lookup returns CDR1 MGHRA and CDR2 YSYEKL. The CDR3 is 15 amino acids. The CDR3 sequence is CASSQEIAGWNEQFF. The CDR3 DNA sequence: TGCGCCAGCAGCCAAGAAATAGCGGGCTGGAATGAGCAGTTCTTC.

The gene calls are TRBV23-1 and TRBJ1-5; 8 bases fit TRBD1. TRBV23-1 is an open reading frame, and its role is uncertain. CDR3 length: 16 residues. The V segment lost 8 bases and the J segment 6 bases; nucleotides outside the gene matches: 15. CDR3: CASGRGRTGRTQPQHF. CDR3 bases: TGCGCCAGCGGACGGGGAAGGACAGGGAGGACTCAGCCCCAGCATTTT.

The genes are TRBV2 and TRBJ1-1; D is uncertain. CDR1 and CDR2 from the germline V gene are SNHLY and FYNNEI. V was trimmed by 8 bases and J by 1 base, leaving 8 bases between them. The CDR3 sequence is 12 residues long. CDR3 sequence reads: CASLTPNTEAFF. The DNA of the CDR3 is TGTGCCAGCCTCACACCGAACACTGAAGCTTTCTTT.

The V and J genes are TRBV5-5 and TRBJ2-1; 8 positions agree with TRBD2. Germline trimming cut 3 bases from V and 5 bases from J; bases unmatched to any gene: 4. Germline CDR1 SGHKS, CDR2 YYEKEE (reference sequence). CDR3 length: 14 amino acids. CDR3 loop: CASSWDGGDNEQFF. In DNA, the CDR3 is TGTGCCAGCAGCTGGGACGGGGGGGACAATGAGCAGTTCTTC.

The rearrangement links TRBV12-5 to TRBJ1-1; a weak D match, TRBD1 (5 bases). Germline V gene lookup returns CDR1 LGHNT and CDR2 FRNRAP. CDR3 length equals 13 residues. Trimming shortened V by 3 bases and J by 4 bases, and 9 bases separated the two germline ends. CDR3 nucleotide sequence: TGTGCTAGTGGTTTTGACAGTGCCACTGAAGCTTTCTTT. It specifies CASGFDSATEAFF. The full variable domain, completed using reference TRBV12-5 and TRBJ1-1, is DARVTQTPRHKVTEMGQEVTMRCQPILGHNTVFWYRQTMMQGLELLAYFRNRAPLDDSGMPKDRFSAEMPDATLATLKIQPSEPRDSAVYFCASGFDSATEAFFGQGTRLTVV.

The chain joins TRBV30 to TRBJ2-7; D is perhaps TRBD1 (6 bases). The CDR3 runs 14 residues. Germline loops: CDR1 GTSNPN, CDR2 SVGIG (reference sequence). Deletions cut 3 bases from V and 3 bases from J, with 15 bases between. The CDR3: CAWRWGRRDYEQYF. DNA of the CDR3: TGTGCCTGGAGATGGGGGCGTCGCGACTACGAGCAGTACTTC.

The chain employs TRBV29-1 and TRBJ1-2; D remains unclear. Per the germline V gene, CDR1 is SQVTM and CDR2 is ANQGSEA. CDR3 length equals 14 residues. V lost 0 bases and J 5 bases, leaving 13 bases between the germline ends. The DNA for the CDR3 is TGCAGCGTTGAAGATGCACGACTTGGATATGGCTACACCTTC. It yields the protein CSVEDARLGYGYTF.

The chain carries TRBV5-8 and TRBJ2-3; 11 nucleotides match TRBD1. Trimming took 4 bases from V and 5 from J; bases not matched to a gene: 6. CDR1 is SGHTS, CDR2 YDEGEE, per germline. CDR3 length equals 15 residues. The CDR3 DNA reads TGTGCCAGCAGCCCTGGACAGGGGGCGGGAGATACGCAGTATTTT. Protein: CASSPGQGAGDTQYF. Complete variable domain (other parts from reference TRBV5-8 and TRBJ2-3): EAGVTQSPTHLIKTRGQQATLRCSPISGHTSVYWYQQALGLGLQFLLWYDEGEERNRGNFPPRFSGRQFPNYSSELNVNALELEDSALYLCASSPGQGAGDTQYFGPGTRLTVL.

J is TRBJ2-1 and V is TRBV2, with D perhaps matching TRBD2 (7 bases). Trimming took off 1 base at V and 2 bases at J, with 12 bases between the two ends. CDR1 SNHLY and CDR2 FYNNEI come from the germline V gene. The CDR3 contains 16 residues. CDR3 loop: CASSEGRGGAYNEQFF. As DNA, the CDR3 is TGTGCCAGCAGTGAAGGACGAGGGGGGGCCTACAATGAGCAGTTCTTC.

This rearrangement joins TRBV6-1 to TRBJ2-7, with D possibly being TRBD2 (5 bases). The V end lost 5 bases, the J end lost 3 bases, and 8 bases lay between the germline ends. The CDR3 runs to 12 residues. CDR1 is MNHNS, CDR2 SASEGT, per germline. The CDR3 sequence: CASSLAHYEQYF. Written as DNA, the CDR3 is TGTGCCAGCAGTCTAGCTCACTACGAGCAGTACTTC.

The chain employs TRBV27 and TRBJ1-6; D gene unclear. Germline V gene sequence: CDR1 MNHEY, CDR2 SMNVEV (reference sequence). The CDR3 spans 13 residues. V lost 6 bases, J lost 5 bases, and 8 bases lay in between. DNA of the CDR3: TGTGCCAGCAGGACATTAAATAATTCACCCCTCCACTTT. Encoded protein: CASRTLNNSPLHF.

The chain combines TRBV30 with TRBJ1-2; D call uncertain. This CDR3 is built from 12 residues. Trimming took 1 base from V and 4 from J, leaving 7 bases between them. Germline V CDR1 and CDR2: GTSNPN, SVGIG (reference sequence). The CDR3 sequence: CAWSAASYGYTF. The CDR3 DNA reads TGTGCCTGGAGTGCCGCTAGCTATGGCTACACCTTC.

The chain uses TRBV28 and TRBJ2-7; 8 bases line up with TRBD1. This CDR3 has 14 amino acids. The germline CDR1 and CDR2 sequences are MDHEN and SYDVKM. Trimming at V came to 5 bases and at J to 6 bases, leaving 9 bases not matched to a gene. CDR3 in amino acids: CASSPSGRGREQYF. The CDR3 nucleotides read TGTGCCAGCAGTCCCTCGGGCAGGGGGCGCGAGCAGTACTTC.

V gene TRBV7-2 combines with J gene TRBJ2-7; 7 bases match TRBD1. CDR3 length: 14 amino acids. Germline V lookup: CDR1 SGHTA, CDR2 FQGNSA. V shed 2 bases and J 3 bases; nucleotides not matched to a gene: 4. The CDR3 loop reads CASSLRGGNYEQYF. The CDR3, as DNA: TGTGCCAGCAGCTTACGAGGGGGCAACTACGAGCAGTACTTC.

This chain uses TRBV5-1 with TRBJ1-5; no reliable D call. Trimming cost V 1 base and J 4 bases, with 12 bases left between them. This CDR3 is 15 amino acids long. Germline CDR1 reads SGHRS; CDR2 reads YFSETQ. This chain's CDR3 is CASSLSTAPNQPQHF. The CDR3 nucleotides read TGCGCCAGCAGCTTGTCGACTGCACCGAATCAGCCCCAGCATTTT.

This chain links TRBV11-2 with TRBJ1-1, with 8 positions matching TRBD1. This CDR3 has 12 residues. The V gene end was trimmed by 3 bases and the J gene end by 7 bases; junction bases not matched to a gene: 1. Germline V gives CDR1 SGHAT, CDR2 FQNNGV. The CDR3 sequence: CASSFGTGEAFF. CDR3 nucleotides: TGTGCCAGCAGCTTTGGGACAGGTGAAGCTTTCTTT.

This rearrangement joins TRBV11-3 to TRBJ2-7; D is undetermined. The V end was cut by 5 bases, the J end by 0 bases, with 20 bases between. The CDR3 sequence is 17 residues long. CDR1 is SGHNT, CDR2 YENEEA, per germline. CDR3 bases: TGTGCCAGCAGCCTCCTTGTTGGGCTTGATCGCTCCTACGAGCAGTACTTC. Its protein product is CASSLLVGLDRSYEQYF.

The CDR3 DNA sequence: TGTGCCAGCAGCGGGGCCGGGGGAATAGATACGCAGTATTTT. As protein: CASSGAGGIDTQYF. The chain combines TRBV11-2 with TRBJ2-3; the D gene is possibly TRBD2 (6 bases). V lost 5 bases to trimming and J lost 5 bases, with 14 bases between them. The CDR3 runs to 14 residues. CDR1 and CDR2 (germline): SGHAT, FQNNGV.

V and J are TRBV30 and TRBJ2-3, with D perhaps matching TRBD1 (5 bases). Trimming pared 4 bases from V and 0 bases from J, leaving 11 bases between. The CDR3 is 14 residues long. Germline V gene data show CDR1 as GTSNPN and CDR2 as SVGIG (reference sequence). CDR3 nucleotides: TGTGCCTGGAACAGGAAACCTAGCACAGATACGCAGTATTTT. Translation gives CAWNRKPSTDTQYF.

This clone was seen once. The chain employs TRBV28 and TRBJ2-7, with 7 bases that match TRBD1. V was clipped by 6 bases and J by 2 bases; unmatched bases: 10. The CDR3 runs 15 residues. Germline V gene lookup returns CDR1 MDHEN and CDR2 SYDVKM. The CDR3 nucleotides are TGTGCCAGCAGAAAAGCCGGACAGGTCCCCTACGAGCAGTACTTC. Amino acids: CASRKAGQVPYEQYF.

This chain uses TRBV27 with TRBJ2-7, with D possibly being TRBD2 (6 bases). V lost 6 bases and J 5 bases, leaving 17 bases between the germline ends. CDR3 length: 14 amino acids. Looked up from germline, CDR1 is MNHEY and CDR2 is SMNVEV (reference sequence). Here the CDR3 reads CASSSLGGFHEQYF. CDR3 coding DNA: TGTGCCAGCAGCAGCCTGGGGGGTTTCCACGAGCAGTACTTC.

The chain joins TRBV27 to TRBJ1-2, with 7 nucleotides matching TRBD1. Germline V gene sequence: CDR1 MNHEY, CDR2 SMNVEV (reference sequence). The CDR3 is 14 residues long. The junction had 16 bases not matched to a gene; V was cut back by 10 bases and J by 8 bases. In DNA, the CDR3 is TGTGCCACCGCGGCCCGACAGGGCTCCTACGGCTACACCTTC. It encodes CATAARQGSYGYTF.

The chain joins TRBV27 to TRBJ1-2, with D possibly TRBD1 on 5 matching bases. Germline V lookup: CDR1 MNHEY, CDR2 SMNVEV (reference sequence). Trimming took 6 bases from V and 8 from J, leaving 25 bases between them. The CDR3 runs to 16 residues. CDR3 sequence: CASRPTGGGKSAGYTF. The CDR3 DNA sequence: TGTGCCAGCAGGCCCACGGGCGGGGGTAAATCAGCCGGCTACACCTTC.